This T cell receptor (beta chain) was recovered during a study of technical replicates of blood from a handful of donors. Libraries were prepared by immunoSEQ multiplex PCR; TCRdb keeps only in-frame clonotypes and omits some of them. The sample shows tens of thousands of clones, approximately 94% of them seen only once. V lost 1 base, J lost 4 bases, and 5 bases lay in between. In germline, CDR1 is SGHNT, CDR2 YYREEE (reference sequence). This CDR3 has 12 amino acids. The chain employs TRBV5-4 and TRBJ1-1, with unresolved D. This clonotype originated in a human donor in good health. The material sequenced was T cells isolated from PBMCs. CDR3 coding DNA: TGTGCCAGCAGCTTGATGAGCACTGAAGCTTTCTTT. It is translated as CASSLMSTEAFF.